Listed below are T cell receptor beta chains from one sample, sequenced in a study of regulatory T cells in long-lasting Graves disease. TCRdb redid the calling of the multiplex PCR reads with MiXCR, one entry per CDR3 protein. The sample consists of hundreds of thousands of distinct CDR3 sequences, approximately 22% of them appearing once. Here the sequenced sample was peripheral blood mononuclear cells (PBMCs), taken when the disease was refractory, from a patient treated with antithyroid drugs. The receptor set was obtained from a female donor with Graves disease. Each CDR3 is given with its conserved first and last residue. A D gene is named only where the DNA matches it firmly. For some rows the clone size is stated as once, few or many, or as a class when expanded; others skip it.

clone size: many; D gene: NA; V gene: TRBV5-1; J gene: TRBJ2-3; CDR3 length: 16; CDR3 protein: CASSLGRTQITDTQYF; CDR3 DNA: TGCGCCAGCAGCCTTGGACGGACTCAAATCACAGATACGCAGTATTTT
clone size: NA; D gene: NA; V gene: TRBV9; J gene: TRBJ2-5; CDR3 length: 13; CDR3 protein: CASSARPEETQYF; CDR3 DNA: TGTGCCAGCAGCGCCCGTCCGGAAGAGACCCAGTACTTC
clone size: NA; D gene: TRBD2; V gene: TRBV6-2/TRBV6-3; J gene: TRBJ2-4; CDR3 length: 15; CDR3 protein: CASSSRGEGLNIQYF; CDR3 DNA: TGTGCCAGCAGTTCCCGGGGGGAGGGATTAAACATTCAGTACTTC
clone size: many; D gene: NA; V gene: TRBV2; J gene: TRBJ1-5; CDR3 length: 14; CDR3 protein: CASSLNTGNQPQHF; CDR3 DNA: TGTGCCAGCAGCCTAAACACCGGCAATCAGCCCCAGCATTTT
clone size: many; D gene: NA; V gene: TRBV28; J gene: TRBJ1-1; CDR3 length: 15; CDR3 protein: CASSFSGRKNTEAFF; CDR3 DNA: TGTGCCAGCAGTTTTAGTGGGCGGAAGAACACTGAAGCTTTCTTT
clone size: many; D gene: NA; V gene: TRBV28; J gene: TRBJ1-5; CDR3 length: 15; CDR3 protein: CASRLQGTSNQPQHF; CDR3 DNA: TGTGCCAGCAGGTTACAGGGAACGAGCAATCAGCCCCAGCATTTT
clone size: many; D gene: NA; V gene: TRBV2; J gene: TRBJ1-2; CDR3 length: 14; CDR3 protein: CASSVGQGRDGYTF; CDR3 DNA: TGTGCCAGCAGTGTGGGGCAAGGGAGGGATGGCTACACCTTC
clone size: many; D gene: NA; V gene: TRBV7-8; J gene: TRBJ1-1; CDR3 length: 16; CDR3 protein: CASSSRTAGMNTEAFF; CDR3 DNA: TGTGCCAGCAGCTCTAGGACAGCGGGAATGAACACTGAAGCTTTCTTT
clone size: many; D gene: TRBD1; V gene: TRBV5-1; J gene: TRBJ2-7; CDR3 length: 15; CDR3 protein: CASSLGGTEYYEQYF; CDR3 DNA: TGCGCCAGCAGCTTGGGAGGGACAGAATACTACGAGCAGTACTTC
clone size: few; D gene: NA; V gene: TRBV28; J gene: TRBJ2-4; CDR3 length: 14; CDR3 protein: CASSSPAPKNIQYF; CDR3 DNA: TGTGCCAGCAGCTCCCCGGCCCCCAAAAACATTCAGTACTTC
clone size: NA; D gene: NA; V gene: TRBV11-2; J gene: TRBJ2-7; CDR3 length: 15; CDR3 protein: CAGSKSQGLSYEQYF; CDR3 DNA: TGTGCCGGCAGCAAGTCACAGGGTCTTTCCTACGAGCAGTACTTC
clone size: many; D gene: NA; V gene: TRBV11-2; J gene: TRBJ2-5; CDR3 length: 14; CDR3 protein: CASSVRDGRGTQYF; CDR3 DNA: TGTGCCAGCAGCGTCCGGGACGGAAGAGGGACCCAGTACTTC
clone size: many; D gene: NA; V gene: TRBV2; J gene: TRBJ1-5; CDR3 length: 14; CDR3 protein: CASSEAAGNQPQHF; CDR3 DNA: TGTGCCAGCAGTGAAGCGGCAGGTAATCAGCCCCAGCATTTT
clone size: many; D gene: NA; V gene: TRBV29-1; J gene: TRBJ2-7; CDR3 length: 12; CDR3 protein: CSVKQSSYEQYF; CDR3 DNA: TGCAGCGTAAAGCAGAGCTCCTACGAGCAGTACTTC
clone size: NA; D gene: NA; V gene: TRBV15; J gene: TRBJ2-7; CDR3 length: 15; CDR3 protein: CATSRDGSLGYEQYF; CDR3 DNA: TGTGCCACCAGCAGAGATGGTTCCCTGGGCTACGAGCAGTACTTC
clone size: NA; D gene: NA; V gene: TRBV2; J gene: TRBJ2-3; CDR3 length: 13; CDR3 protein: CASSEQGPGTQYF; CDR3 DNA: TGTGCCAGCAGCGAGCAGGGTCCGGGTACGCAGTATTTT
clone size: NA; D gene: TRBD2; V gene: TRBV29-1; J gene: TRBJ2-5; CDR3 length: 18; CDR3 protein: CSVEDGSGTSGVQETQYF; CDR3 DNA: TGCAGCGTTGAAGATGGCAGCGGGACGAGTGGGGTACAAGAGACCCAGTACTTC
clone size: few; D gene: NA; V gene: TRBV20-1; J gene: TRBJ1-1; CDR3 length: 13; CDR3 protein: CSARGLGNTEAFF; CDR3 DNA: TGCAGTGCTAGAGGACTGGGGAACACTGAAGCTTTCTTT
clone size: NA; D gene: TRBD1; V gene: TRBV5-4; J gene: TRBJ1-1; CDR3 length: 15; CDR3 protein: CASSKGGPPRTEAFF; CDR3 DNA: TGTGCCAGCTCCAAAGGGGGCCCGCCGAGGACTGAAGCTTTCTTT
clone size: NA; D gene: NA; V gene: TRBV19; J gene: TRBJ1-2; CDR3 length: 14; CDR3 protein: CASRELVRSYGYTF; CDR3 DNA: TGTGCCAGTAGGGAACTAGTCCGTAGCTATGGCTACACCTTC
clone size: NA; D gene: NA; V gene: TRBV20-1; J gene: TRBJ1-3; CDR3 length: 14; CDR3 protein: CSAGDTNSGNTIYF; CDR3 DNA: TGCAGTGCTGGGGACACAAACTCTGGAAACACCATATATTTT
clone size: NA; D gene: TRBD2; V gene: TRBV20-1; J gene: TRBJ2-1; CDR3 length: 17; CDR3 protein: CSARDRSGRASYNEQFF; CDR3 DNA: TGCAGTGCTAGAGATAGAAGCGGGAGGGCCTCCTACAATGAGCAGTTCTTC
clone size: NA; D gene: NA; V gene: TRBV6-1; J gene: TRBJ2-1; CDR3 length: 16; CDR3 protein: CASSPGLSGPYNEQFF; CDR3 DNA: TGTGCCAGCAGTCCCGGACTCTCCGGCCCCTACAATGAGCAGTTCTTC
clone size: few; D gene: NA; V gene: TRBV20-1; J gene: TRBJ1-6; CDR3 length: 13; CDR3 protein: CSARGGGGPSIHF; CDR3 DNA: TGCAGTGCTAGAGGAGGGGGGGGCCCCTCGATACACTTT
clone size: NA; D gene: TRBD2; V gene: TRBV4-1; J gene: TRBJ2-7; CDR3 length: 14; CDR3 protein: CASSQQRGGYEQYF; CDR3 DNA: TGCGCCAGCAGCCAACAGCGGGGGGGTTACGAGCAGTACTTC
clone size: NA; D gene: TRBD1; V gene: TRBV28; J gene: TRBJ1-1; CDR3 length: 16; CDR3 protein: CASSSPGQGGNTEAFF; CDR3 DNA: TGTGCCAGCAGTTCGCCGGGACAGGGGGGCAACACTGAAGCTTTCTTT
clone size: many; D gene: NA; V gene: TRBV5-1; J gene: TRBJ2-2; CDR3 length: 19; CDR3 protein: CASSLRTPVGEGVTGELFF; CDR3 DNA: TGCGCCAGCAGCTTACGGACTCCAGTAGGGGAAGGAGTCACCGGGGAGCTGTTTTTT
clone size: few; D gene: TRBD1; V gene: TRBV16; J gene: TRBJ2-7; CDR3 length: 14; CDR3 protein: CASSPFDRDHEQYF; CDR3 DNA: TGTGCCAGCAGCCCCTTTGACAGGGACCACGAGCAGTACTTC
clone size: many; D gene: NA; V gene: TRBV12-3/TRBV12-4; J gene: TRBJ2-5; CDR3 length: 13; CDR3 protein: CASSYGLGETQYF; CDR3 DNA: TGTGCCAGCAGTTATGGGCTTGGGGAGACCCAGTACTTC
clone size: NA; D gene: NA; V gene: TRBV12-3/TRBV12-4; J gene: TRBJ2-3; CDR3 length: 14; CDR3 protein: CASSLTDSADTQYF; CDR3 DNA: TGTGCCAGCAGCCTGACGGATAGCGCAGATACGCAGTATTTT
clone size: many; D gene: NA; V gene: TRBV7-8; J gene: TRBJ1-1; CDR3 length: 14; CDR3 protein: CASSWISRNTEAFF; CDR3 DNA: TGTGCCAGCAGCTGGATCTCTAGGAACACTGAAGCTTTCTTT
clone size: few; D gene: NA; V gene: TRBV19; J gene: TRBJ1-4; CDR3 length: 13; CDR3 protein: CASSIRGVEKLFF; CDR3 DNA: TGTGCCAGTAGTATCCGGGGTGTTGAAAAACTGTTTTTT
clone size: many; D gene: NA; V gene: TRBV28; J gene: TRBJ2-5; CDR3 length: 14; CDR3 protein: CASSLPLLQETQYF; CDR3 DNA: TGTGCCAGCAGCCTCCCACTACTCCAAGAGACCCAGTACTTC
clone size: NA; D gene: NA; V gene: TRBV3-1; J gene: TRBJ2-2; CDR3 length: 15; CDR3 protein: CASSQWGDDTGELFF; CDR3 DNA: TGTGCCAGCAGCCAGTGGGGTGATGACACCGGGGAGCTGTTTTTT
clone size: many; D gene: NA; V gene: TRBV2; J gene: TRBJ1-5; CDR3 length: 15; CDR3 protein: CASSEGAAQNQPQHF; CDR3 DNA: TGTGCCAGCAGTGAAGGGGCGGCTCAAAATCAGCCCCAGCATTTT
clone size: few; D gene: NA; V gene: TRBV6-1; J gene: TRBJ2-7; CDR3 length: 16; CDR3 protein: CASSEARRVWSYEQYF; CDR3 DNA: TGTGCCAGCAGTGAAGCGCGGAGGGTTTGGTCCTACGAGCAGTACTTC
clone size: NA; D gene: TRBD2; V gene: TRBV20-1; J gene: TRBJ2-7; CDR3 length: 14; CDR3 protein: CSAPRLAGDYEQYF; CDR3 DNA: TGCAGTGCTCCCCGACTAGCGGGAGACTACGAGCAGTACTTC
clone size: few; D gene: TRBD1; V gene: TRBV5-8; J gene: TRBJ2-7; CDR3 length: 13; CDR3 protein: CASSLVDRGSQYF; CDR3 DNA: TGTGCCAGCAGCTTGGTAGACAGGGGATCGCAGTACTTC
clone size: few; D gene: NA; V gene: TRBV28; J gene: TRBJ2-4; CDR3 length: 14; CDR3 protein: CASSFSIGRNIQYF; CDR3 DNA: TGTGCCAGCAGTTTTTCTATAGGGAGAAACATTCAGTACTTC
clone size: NA; D gene: NA; V gene: TRBV5-1; J gene: TRBJ2-7; CDR3 length: 14; CDR3 protein: CASSLRVGPYEQYF; CDR3 DNA: TGCGCCAGCAGCTTGAGGGTGGGCCCCTACGAGCAGTACTTC
clone size: few; D gene: NA; V gene: TRBV5-1; J gene: TRBJ2-7; CDR3 length: 11; CDR3 protein: CASSGGMEAYF; CDR3 DNA: TGCGCCAGCAGCGGAGGGATGGAGGCGTACTTC
clone size: NA; D gene: NA; V gene: TRBV5-1; J gene: TRBJ2-5; CDR3 length: 15; CDR3 protein: CASSQGQAIQETQYF; CDR3 DNA: TGCGCCAGCAGCCAGGGACAAGCTATACAAGAGACCCAGTACTTC
clone size: NA; D gene: NA; V gene: TRBV10-3; J gene: TRBJ2-3; CDR3 length: 15; CDR3 protein: CAISEPAESTDTQYF; CDR3 DNA: TGTGCCATCAGTGAGCCAGCGGAGAGCACAGATACGCAGTATTTT
clone size: many; D gene: NA; V gene: TRBV12-3/TRBV12-4; J gene: TRBJ2-7; CDR3 length: 15; CDR3 protein: CASSLMEGIKYEQYF; CDR3 DNA: TGTGCCAGCAGTCTAATGGAGGGGATCAAATACGAGCAGTACTTC
clone size: NA; D gene: TRBD2; V gene: TRBV4-2; J gene: TRBJ2-7; CDR3 length: 16; CDR3 protein: CASSQGSGRNEYEQYF; CDR3 DNA: TGTGCCAGCAGCCAAGGGAGCGGGAGAAACGAATACGAGCAGTACTTC